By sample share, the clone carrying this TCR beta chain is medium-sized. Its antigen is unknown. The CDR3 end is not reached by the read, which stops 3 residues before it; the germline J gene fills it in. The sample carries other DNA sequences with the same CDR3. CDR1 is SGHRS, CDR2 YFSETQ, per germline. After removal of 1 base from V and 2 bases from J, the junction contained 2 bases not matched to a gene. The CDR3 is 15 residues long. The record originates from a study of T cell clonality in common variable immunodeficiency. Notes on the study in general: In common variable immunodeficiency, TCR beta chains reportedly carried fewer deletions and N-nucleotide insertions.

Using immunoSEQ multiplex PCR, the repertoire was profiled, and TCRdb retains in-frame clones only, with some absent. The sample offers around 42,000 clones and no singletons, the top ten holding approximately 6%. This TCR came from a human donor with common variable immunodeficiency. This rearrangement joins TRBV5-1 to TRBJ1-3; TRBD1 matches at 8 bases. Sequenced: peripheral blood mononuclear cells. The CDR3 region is CASSLSGGTGNTIYF. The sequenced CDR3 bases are TGCGCCAGCAGCTTGTCAGGGGGCACTGGAAACACC. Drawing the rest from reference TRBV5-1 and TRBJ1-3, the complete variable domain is KAGVTQTPRYLIKTRGQQVTLSCSPISGHRSVSWYQQTPGQGLQFLFEYFSETQRNKGNFPGRFSGRQFSNSRSEMNVSTLELGDSALYLCASSLSGGTGNTIYFGEGSWLTVV.